The 5 T cell receptor beta chains listed next were all sequenced from one sample in a study of T cells in Graves' hyperthyroidism and ophthalmopathy. The source material, RNA transcripts, was used to amplify TCR beta CDR3 regions. The study used the HTBI primer set for a first-round RT-PCR of the TCR CDR3. TCRdb reprocessed the multiplex PCR reads via MiXCR and lists one record per CDR3 protein. The profile covers about 210,000 distinct CDR3 sequences, with roughly 15% appearing a single time and 50% taken by the ten largest. Sequencing was done on a sample of blood. The receptors come from a middle-aged man with Graves' hyperthyroidism.

The chain couples TRBV20-1 to TRBJ2-1; 16 nucleotides line up with TRBD2. CDR3 length equals 18 residues. CDR1 is DFQATT and CDR2 is SNEGSKA in the germline V gene (reference sequence). Trimming removed 4 bases from V and 4 bases from J; junction bases left unmatched: 10. The CDR3 spells CSAKSPGLAGGRYNEQFF. The CDR3 region has the DNA TGCAGTGCTAAATCGCCGGGACTAGCGGGAGGGCGGTACAATGAGCAGTTCTTC.

This clonotype was seen more than once but under ten times. This chain links TRBV14 with TRBJ2-5; a weak D match, TRBD2 (6 bases). Germline loops: CDR1 SGHDN, CDR2 FVKESK. This CDR3 region has 18 residues. Deletions cut 4 bases from V and 4 bases from J, with 25 bases between. CDR3 nucleotide sequence: TGTGCCAGCAGCCCGCGGGGAAGGGGCCCTACTTCGGGAGAGACCCAGTACTTC. Protein sequence: CASSPRGRGPTSGETQYF.

This clonotype occurred many times. The rearrangement links TRBV4-2 to TRBJ2-1; 7 bases map to TRBD2. The V gene end was trimmed by 0 bases and the J gene end by 6 bases; junction bases not matched to a gene: 8. This CDR3 contains 16 residues. Germline loops: CDR1 LGHNA, CDR2 YNFKEQ. CDR3 sequence reads: CASSQDLGREPNEQFF. CDR3 nucleotides: TGTGCCAGCAGCCAAGATCTGGGGCGGGAGCCCAATGAGCAGTTCTTC.

The chain links TRBV10-2 to TRBJ2-5; 10 bases map to TRBD1. The V segment lost 6 bases and the J segment 5 bases; nucleotides outside the gene matches: 9. In germline, CDR1 is WSHSY, CDR2 SAAADI. This CDR3 region has 15 residues. The CDR3 sequence is CASSNRDRGGETQYF. DNA for the CDR3: TGCGCCAGCAGCAACCGGGACAGGGGAGGGGAGACCCAGTACTTC.

This clonotype was detected many times. The J gene is TRBJ2-1, the V gene TRBV27; 9 nucleotides agree with TRBD1. The trim removed 0 bases at V and 4 bases at J, leaving 1 base unmatched. The germline V gene has CDR1 MNHEY and CDR2 SMNVEV (reference sequence). The CDR3 is 15 residues long. The CDR3 protein is CASSLSTGGYNEQFF. CDR3 sequence (DNA): TGTGCCAGCAGTTTATCGACAGGGGGGTACAATGAGCAGTTCTTC.